These T cell receptor beta chains were read from a single sample in a study of tumor-infiltrating lymphocytes in primary liver carcinoma. TCRdb recomputed calls from the multiplex PCR reads with MiXCR, one row per CDR3 protein. The sample includes roughly 120,000 distinct CDR3 sequences, 55% to 75% seen only once; the top ten take around 9%. Sequencing input: liver tumor tissue from sampling region 1. Receptors were obtained from a woman aged 55-69 years with primary liver carcinoma and hepatitis B virus infection. Both conserved end residues are part of each CDR3. D genes are given only for firm matches. Where a row states a size, it is once, few, many or the class of an expanded clone; other rows omit it.

V: TRBV12-3/TRBV12-4; J: TRBJ1-3; D: .; size: .; CDR3: CASSLVRSHSGNTIYF; DNA: TGTGCCAGCAGTTTAGTCAGGAGCCATTCTGGAAACACCATATATTTT
V: TRBV21-1; J: TRBJ2-7; D: .; size: .; CDR3: CASSNCCGRVGEQYF; DNA: TGTGCCAGCAGCAATTGCTGCGGGAGAGTAGGCGAGCAGTACTTC
V: TRBV29-1; J: TRBJ2-3; D: .; size: many; CDR3: CSVDVESRTNTQYF; DNA: TGCAGCGTTGACGTGGAGAGCCGCACAAATACGCAGTATTTT
V: TRBV7-8; J: TRBJ1-1; D: .; size: .; CDR3: CASSLGQDTGTSF; DNA: TGTGCCAGCAGCTTAGGACAGGACACTGGAACTTCCTTT
V: TRBV11-2; J: TRBJ2-7; D: TRBD1; size: .; CDR3: CASSKGHDRGITYVQYF; DNA: TGTGCCAGCAGTAAAGGCCATGACAGGGGCATAACCTACGTGCAGTACTTC
V: TRBV11-2; J: TRBJ2-7; D: TRBD2; size: .; CDR3: CASIDWVSLAGPYEQYF; DNA: TGTGCCAGCATAGATTGGGTCAGTCTAGCGGGTCCCTACGAGCAGTACTTC
V: TRBV11-2; J: TRBJ2-1; D: TRBD2; size: once; CDR3: CARSIGLVAGGPNEQFF; DNA: TGTGCCAGGAGCATAGGTCTGGTAGCGGGAGGGCCAAATGAGCAGTTCTTC
V: TRBV6-1; J: TRBJ1-1; D: .; size: .; CDR3: CASGARKNTEASF; DNA: TGTGCCAGCGGTGCCAGGAAGAACACTGAAGCTTCCTTT
V: TRBV6-5; J: TRBJ1-1; D: .; size: .; CDR3: CASSYSPGRGEVAEAFF; DNA: TGTGCCAGCAGTTACAGCCCGGGACGGGGGGAAGTGGCTGAAGCTTTCTTT
V: TRBV11-2; J: TRBJ2-5; D: .; size: .; CDR3: CARSSTRRETQYF; DNA: TGTGCCAGGAGCTCTACGAGAAGGGAGACCCAGTACTTC
V: TRBV5-1; J: TRBJ2-2; D: TRBD2; size: .; CDR3: CASSLGTSDTGELFF; DNA: TGCGCCAGCAGCTTGGGGACTAGCGACACCGGGGAGCTGTTTTTT
V: TRBV11-2; J: TRBJ2-1; D: .; size: medium-sized; CDR3: CASSLGKNEQFF; DNA: TGTGCCAGCAGCTTAGGAAAGAATGAGCAGTTCTTC
V: TRBV28; J: TRBJ2-1; D: .; size: .; CDR3: CANSSPVEGTYNEQFF; DNA: TGTGCCAACAGTTCTCCAGTCGAGGGTACCTACAATGAGCAGTTCTTC
V: TRBV7-3; J: TRBJ2-1; D: TRBD2; size: .; CDR3: CASSLGRPGLAGEQFF; DNA: TGTGCCAGCAGCTTAGGTAGACCGGGACTAGCGGGAGAGCAGTTCTTC
V: TRBV11-2; J: TRBJ2-2; D: TRBD1; size: .; CDR3: CARSIYRGATGELFF; DNA: TGTGCCCGCAGCATCTACAGGGGCGCCACCGGGGAGCTGTTTTTT
V: TRBV11-2; J: TRBJ2-3; D: TRBD2; size: .; CDR3: CASSSGLAGSNTQYF; DNA: TGTGCCAGCAGTTCGGGACTAGCGGGATCAAATACGCAGTATTTT
V: TRBV12-3/TRBV12-4; J: TRBJ2-1; D: TRBD2; size: .; CDR3: CVSRPGGRSCNEQFF; DNA: TGCGTCAGCAGACCTGGCGGGAGGTCCTGCAATGAGCAGTTCTTC
V: TRBV5-4; J: TRBJ2-2; D: .; size: many; CDR3: CASSPPSGTGELFF; DNA: TGTGCCAGCAGCCCCCCAAGCGGGACCGGGGAGCTGTTTTTT
V: TRBV6-1; J: TRBJ1-4; D: TRBD1; size: many; CDR3: CASRTRTGGARELFF; DNA: TGTGCCAGCAGGACCCGGACAGGTGGGGCCAGGGAACTGTTTTTT
V: TRBV29-1; J: TRBJ1-1; D: .; size: .; CDR3: CSADSQNTEAFF; DNA: TGCAGCGCAGACTCTCAGAACACTGAAGCTTTCTTT
V: TRBV12-5; J: TRBJ2-5; D: .; size: .; CDR3: CASGLVQETQYF; DNA: TGTGCTAGTGGTTTGGTGCAAGAGACCCAGTACTTC
V: TRBV11-2; J: TRBJ2-5; D: .; size: .; CDR3: CVSSSGPGETQYF; DNA: TGTGTCAGCAGCTCCGGGCCTGGGGAGACCCAGTACTTC
V: TRBV5-4; J: TRBJ2-1; D: TRBD2; size: .; CDR3: CACSLVAGDQNEQFF; DNA: TGTGCCTGCAGCTTGGTGGCGGGAGATCAAAATGAGCAGTTCTTC
V: TRBV11-2; J: TRBJ2-7; D: TRBD2; size: .; CDR3: CASSLGAGASSYEQYF; DNA: TGTGCCAGCAGCTTAGGAGCGGGGGCTAGCAGCTACGAGCAGTACTTC
V: TRBV11-2; J: TRBJ2-7; D: .; size: .; CDR3: CASNPRTSNSYEQYF; DNA: TGTGCCAGCAACCCACGGACGTCAAATAGCTACGAGCAGTACTTC
V: TRBV7-6; J: TRBJ2-5; D: .; size: .; CDR3: CASSLIGGGETQYF; DNA: TGTGCCAGCAGCCTTATAGGTGGAGGAGAGACCCAGTACTTC
V: TRBV4-1; J: TRBJ2-2; D: TRBD2; size: many; CDR3: CASSPLAGGTGELFF; DNA: TGCGCCAGCAGCCCGCTAGCGGGGGGCACCGGGGAGCTGTTTTTT
V: TRBV5-1; J: TRBJ2-1; D: .; size: few; CDR3: CASSLLASYNEQFF; DNA: TGCGCCAGCAGCCTACTAGCCTCCTACAATGAGCAGTTCTTC
V: TRBV12-3/TRBV12-4; J: TRBJ2-1; D: TRBD2; size: .; CDR3: CASSLGLAGGYKEFF; DNA: TGTGCCAGCAGTTTGGGGCTAGCGGGAGGTTATAAGGAGTTCTTC
V: TRBV7-8; J: TRBJ2-7; D: TRBD1; size: .; CDR3: CASGSGGRQGAYEQYF; DNA: TGTGCCAGCGGCTCAGGGGGGAGACAGGGGGCCTACGAGCAGTACTTC
V: TRBV5-6; J: TRBJ2-7; D: .; size: many; CDR3: CASSLVYEQYF; DNA: TGTGCCAGCAGCTTAGTGTACGAGCAGTACTTC
V: TRBV12-3/TRBV12-4; J: TRBJ2-5; D: .; size: many; CDR3: CASSFVQETQYF; DNA: TGTGCCAGCAGTTTCGTCCAAGAGACCCAGTACTTC
V: TRBV4-2; J: TRBJ1-4; D: TRBD1; size: many; CDR3: CASSQEAGGDEKLFF; DNA: TGTGCCAGCAGCCAAGAGGCAGGGGGCGATGAAAAACTGTTTTTT
V: TRBV28; J: TRBJ2-2; D: .; size: .; CDR3: CARSKEQDGELFF; DNA: TGTGCCAGAAGCAAAGAACAGGACGGGGAGCTGTTTTTT
V: TRBV30; J: TRBJ2-1; D: .; size: many; CDR3: CAWSPSSYNEQFF; DNA: TGTGCCTGGAGTCCCTCCTCCTACAATGAGCAGTTCTTC
V: TRBV4-1; J: TRBJ2-6; D: TRBD1; size: many; CDR3: CASSQDPGQGARGANVLTF; DNA: TGCGCCAGCAGCCAAGATCCTGGACAGGGGGCGCGCGGGGCCAACGTCCTGACTTTC
V: TRBV5-8; J: TRBJ2-7; D: .; size: once; CDR3: CDSSSRTQTYGQYF; DNA: TGTGACAGCAGCTCCCGGACTCAAACCTACGGGCAGTACTTC
V: TRBV5-1; J: TRBJ2-2; D: .; size: .; CDR3: CASSRTVNTGELFF; DNA: TGCGCCAGCAGTCGTACAGTAAACACCGGGGAGCTGTTTTTT
V: TRBV11-2; J: TRBJ2-1; D: .; size: .; CDR3: CASSHHSNVRAQRSYNEQFF; DNA: TGTGCCAGCAGCCACCACTCCAACGTCCGGGCCCAGAGGTCCTACAATGAGCAGTTCTTC
V: TRBV7-9; J: TRBJ1-2; D: .; size: .; CDR3: CVSSPDSNYGYTF; DNA: TGTGTCAGCAGCCCGGACAGCAACTATGGCTACACCTTC
V: TRBV6-1; J: TRBJ2-1; D: TRBD1; size: .; CDR3: CASGTGERSEQFF; DNA: TGTGCCAGCGGGACAGGGGAGAGGAGTGAGCAGTTCTTC
V: TRBV5-5; J: TRBJ2-1; D: TRBD2; size: .; CDR3: CASRSGLAETYNVQFF; DNA: TGTGCCAGCAGGTCGGGACTAGCGGAAACCTACAATGTGCAGTTCTTC
V: TRBV5-4; J: TRBJ2-2; D: TRBD1; size: .; CDR3: CASSLGTGGSGTGELFF; DNA: TGTGCCAGCAGCTTGGGGACAGGGGGCTCGGGCACCGGGGAGCTGTTTTTT
V: TRBV11-2; J: TRBJ2-2; D: .; size: .; CDR3: CASRSLRGGENTGELFF; DNA: TGTGCTAGCAGATCCCTAAGGGGCGGGGAAAACACCGGGGAGCTGTTTTTT
V: TRBV28; J: TRBJ1-1; D: .; size: .; CDR3: CADTGQNTEAFF; DNA: TGTGCCGACACAGGACAGAACACTGAAGCTTTCTTT
V: TRBV5-1; J: TRBJ2-1; D: TRBD2; size: .; CDR3: CASSQGGTSGKQSF; DNA: TGCGCCAGCAGCCAAGGCGGGACTAGCGGAAAGCAGTCCTTC
V: TRBV28; J: TRBJ2-5; D: TRBD1; size: many; CDR3: CASSQRAGGAETQYF; DNA: TGTGCCAGCAGTCAGAGGGCAGGGGGCGCGGAGACCCAGTACTTC
V: TRBV5-4; J: TRBJ2-7; D: .; size: .; CDR3: CASSFGLYEQYF; DNA: TGTGCCAGCAGCTTCGGACTCTACGAGCAGTACTTC
V: TRBV11-1; J: TRBJ2-7; D: .; size: once; CDR3: CASSLARWASYEQYF; DNA: TGTGCCAGCAGCTTAGCGAGATGGGCTAGCTACGAGCAGTACTTC
V: TRBV7-9; J: TRBJ1-1; D: .; size: .; CDR3: CDSSTLPGPGEAFF; DNA: TGTGACAGCAGCACCCTCCCAGGTCCTGGGGAAGCTTTCTTT
V: TRBV28; J: TRBJ1-1; D: .; size: .; CDR3: CVSSFSYWGAHTEAFF; DNA: TGTGTCAGCAGTTTCTCATATTGGGGGGCACACACTGAAGCTTTCTTT